Listed below are T cell receptor beta chains from one sample, sequenced in a study of cytomegalovirus exposure and HLA in healthy donors. The protocol was immunoSEQ multiplex PCR, while the TCRdb copy is restricted to in-frame clones and leaves out a portion. Here the sample spans some 110,000 clones, around 75% being singletons. The sample comprised PBMCs. The receptors shown here come from a female donor in good health and CMV-seronegative. Both conserved end residues are part of each CDR3. A D gene is named only where the DNA matches it firmly. Only part of the rows carry a size: once, few, many, or a class if the clone is expanded.

abundance: -
d_gene: -
j_gene: TRBJ2-3
v_gene: TRBV7-8
CDR3nt: TGTGCCAGCAGCCTGGGAGCGAGAACAGATACGCAGTATTTT
CDR3aa: CASSLGARTDTQYF

abundance: few
d_gene: TRBD1
j_gene: TRBJ2-7
v_gene: TRBV2
CDR3nt: TGTGCCAGCAGTGATGGACAGGGCGCCTCCTACGAGCAGTACTTC
CDR3aa: CASSDGQGASYEQYF

abundance: -
d_gene: -
j_gene: TRBJ1-1
v_gene: TRBV30
CDR3nt: TGTGCCTGGACGCAGCGGGGCACTGAAGCTTTCTTT
CDR3aa: CAWTQRGTEAFF

abundance: -
d_gene: TRBD1
j_gene: TRBJ2-7
v_gene: TRBV5-1
CDR3nt: TGCGCCAGCAGCAAAGGAATCGGACAGGGAGAGGCCTACGAGCAGTACTTC
CDR3aa: CASSKGIGQGEAYEQYF

abundance: few
d_gene: TRBD1
j_gene: TRBJ1-2
v_gene: TRBV6-1
CDR3nt: TGTGCCAGCAGTCCCGGGACAGGGAACCTCTATGGCTACACCTTC
CDR3aa: CASSPGTGNLYGYTF

abundance: -
d_gene: TRBD1
j_gene: TRBJ1-2
v_gene: TRBV6-1
CDR3nt: TGTGCCAGCAGTACCACAGGGGGCGCTTTGGATGGCTACACCTTC
CDR3aa: CASSTTGGALDGYTF

abundance: -
d_gene: TRBD2
j_gene: TRBJ2-1
v_gene: TRBV6-5
CDR3nt: TGTGCCAGCAGTTACTCACTAGCGGGGGTTGTAGATGAGCAGTTCTTC
CDR3aa: CASSYSLAGVVDEQFF

abundance: once
d_gene: TRBD2
j_gene: TRBJ2-3
v_gene: TRBV12-5
CDR3nt: TGTGCTAGTGGTACAAGACGTGCGGGACTAGCGGGAGAGGAACCGTGGGGCACAGATACGCAGTATTTT
CDR3aa: CASGTRRAGLAGEEPWGTDTQYF

abundance: -
d_gene: TRBD1
j_gene: TRBJ1-2
v_gene: TRBV5-1
CDR3nt: TGCGCCAGCAGCTTGGGCATCGGACAGGGGGATGGCTACACCTTC
CDR3aa: CASSLGIGQGDGYTF

abundance: -
d_gene: TRBD1
j_gene: TRBJ1-2
v_gene: TRBV6-4
CDR3nt: TGTGCCAGCAGTGACTCACCTGACAGGGCTTCTTTTCGTGGCTACACCTTC
CDR3aa: CASSDSPDRASFRGYTF

abundance: -
d_gene: -
j_gene: TRBJ1-2
v_gene: TRBV9
CDR3nt: TGTGCCAGCAGCCCACCCTTCTATAGGGGGAGCTATGGCTACACCTTC
CDR3aa: CASSPPFYRGSYGYTF

abundance: -
d_gene: TRBD1
j_gene: TRBJ2-7
v_gene: TRBV18
CDR3nt: TGTGCCAGCTCATACCGACAGGGGGGGACGCAACAGCAGTACTTC
CDR3aa: CASSYRQGGTQQQYF

abundance: -
d_gene: TRBD1
j_gene: TRBJ1-2
v_gene: TRBV5-1
CDR3nt: TGCGCCAGCCACCCGGGACAGCAATTAATTGGGGACTATGGCTACACCTTC
CDR3aa: CASHPGQQLIGDYGYTF

abundance: -
d_gene: -
j_gene: TRBJ1-1
v_gene: TRBV7-3
CDR3nt: TGTGCCAGCAGCTTACCACGGACACACCGCTTCGCTTTCTTT
CDR3aa: CASSLPRTHRFAFF

abundance: -
d_gene: -
j_gene: TRBJ2-7
v_gene: TRBV2
CDR3nt: TGTGCCAGCAGTGAAAGTGCGGCGGGTACTTCCTACGAGCAGTACTTC
CDR3aa: CASSESAAGTSYEQYF

abundance: -
d_gene: TRBD1
j_gene: TRBJ2-6
v_gene: TRBV6-1
CDR3nt: TGTGCCTGCGACAGGGATAGCTCTGGGGCCAACGTCCTGACTTTC
CDR3aa: CACDRDSSGANVLTF

abundance: -
d_gene: TRBD1
j_gene: TRBJ2-2
v_gene: TRBV6-6
CDR3nt: TGTGCCAGCAGACCCCGGGACAGGGTCCCCGGGGAGCTGTTTTTT
CDR3aa: CASRPRDRVPGELFF

abundance: -
d_gene: -
j_gene: TRBJ1-2
v_gene: TRBV7-2
CDR3nt: TGTGCCAGCAGCCGAGACAGTCCAACAGGGGGCTACACCTTC
CDR3aa: CASSRDSPTGGYTF

abundance: -
d_gene: -
j_gene: TRBJ2-3
v_gene: TRBV19
CDR3nt: TGTGCCAGTAGTATAGGGCAATTCACAGATACGCAGTATTTT
CDR3aa: CASSIGQFTDTQYF

abundance: -
d_gene: TRBD1
j_gene: TRBJ1-2
v_gene: TRBV30
CDR3nt: TGTGCCTGGAGTTTCGGACAGGGGGCCTATGGCTACACCTTC
CDR3aa: CAWSFGQGAYGYTF

abundance: -
d_gene: TRBD1
j_gene: TRBJ2-3
v_gene: TRBV5-1
CDR3nt: TGCGCCAGCAGCTTGGCCGGCAGGGGGTACACAGATACGCAGTATTTT
CDR3aa: CASSLAGRGYTDTQYF

abundance: -
d_gene: TRBD2
j_gene: TRBJ2-1
v_gene: TRBV7-8
CDR3nt: TGTGCCAGCAGCCCCACGACTAGCGGGAGCCCGGGGATTGAGCAGTTCTTC
CDR3aa: CASSPTTSGSPGIEQFF

abundance: few
d_gene: TRBD1
j_gene: TRBJ2-2
v_gene: TRBV5-1
CDR3nt: TGCGCCAGCAGCCCTCAGGGGGTTGGTACCGGGGAGCTGTTTTTT
CDR3aa: CASSPQGVGTGELFF

abundance: -
d_gene: -
j_gene: TRBJ2-7
v_gene: TRBV7-3
CDR3nt: TGTGCCATCGCGACAGTCTACGAGCAGTACTTC
CDR3aa: CAIATVYEQYF

abundance: few
d_gene: TRBD1
j_gene: TRBJ2-5
v_gene: TRBV15
CDR3nt: TGTGCCACCAGCAACTCAGACCCGGGACAGTGGGGCCAAGAGACCCAGTACTTC
CDR3aa: CATSNSDPGQWGQETQYF

abundance: few
d_gene: -
j_gene: TRBJ2-1
v_gene: TRBV10-1
CDR3nt: TGCGCCACGTCGCGGGACAGCTCCTACAATGAGCAGTTCTTC
CDR3aa: CATSRDSSYNEQFF

abundance: -
d_gene: -
j_gene: TRBJ2-7
v_gene: TRBV27
CDR3nt: TGTGCCAGCGGGTCTTGGGGCTTGGGCTCCTACGAGCAGTACTTC
CDR3aa: CASGSWGLGSYEQYF

abundance: -
d_gene: -
j_gene: TRBJ1-1
v_gene: TRBV29-1
CDR3nt: TGCAGCGTTGGTGTCAGGGAGAACACTGAAGCTTTCTTT
CDR3aa: CSVGVRENTEAFF

abundance: once
d_gene: -
j_gene: TRBJ2-5
v_gene: TRBV28
CDR3nt: TGTGCCAGCAGTCCGCCATTATTCGGGGAGACCCAGTACTTC
CDR3aa: CASSPPLFGETQYF

abundance: -
d_gene: -
j_gene: TRBJ1-4
v_gene: TRBV28
CDR3nt: TGTGCCAGCAGTTTTGGGGGGGCAGATAATGAAAAACTGTTTTTT
CDR3aa: CASSFGGADNEKLFF

abundance: -
d_gene: -
j_gene: TRBJ2-3
v_gene: TRBV6-4
CDR3nt: TGTGCCAGCAGTGACTCGATCGGGTCAGATACGCAGTATTTT
CDR3aa: CASSDSIGSDTQYF

abundance: -
d_gene: TRBD2
j_gene: TRBJ2-1
v_gene: TRBV7-2
CDR3nt: TGTGCCAGCAGCGCGCGACTAGCGGGAGGGCTCAATGAGCAGTTCTTC
CDR3aa: CASSARLAGGLNEQFF

abundance: -
d_gene: -
j_gene: TRBJ2-3
v_gene: TRBV29-1
CDR3nt: TGCAGCGTCAGGGGTGCTCGAGATACGCAGTATTTT
CDR3aa: CSVRGARDTQYF

abundance: -
d_gene: TRBD1
j_gene: TRBJ1-5
v_gene: TRBV2
CDR3nt: TGTGCCAGCAGTGTTGGAGGGGGCTCTCAGCCCCAGCATTTT
CDR3aa: CASSVGGGSQPQHF

abundance: -
d_gene: -
j_gene: TRBJ2-7
v_gene: TRBV7-3
CDR3nt: TGTGCCAGCAGCCGTGGGGGGGAGGGGGTCGAGCAGTACTTC
CDR3aa: CASSRGGEGVEQYF

abundance: few
d_gene: -
j_gene: TRBJ2-7
v_gene: TRBV27
CDR3nt: TGTGCCAGCAGCGACCCGGGGAGACTCTACTACGAGCAGTACTTC
CDR3aa: CASSDPGRLYYEQYF